Included here is one TCR beta chain sequence, with context. Antigen: not known. The source of the sample is a study of T cell responses to AZD1222 COVID-19 vaccine. Study outcomes and limitations: Clonal diversity was possibly underestimated, and white British individuals and females predominated among donors. Vaccine-related CD4 TCRs covered spike, predominating at 160-218 and 743-854. Two AZD1222 doses significantly raised spike-specific TCR breadth and depth over controls.

Libraries were prepared by immunoSEQ multiplex PCR; TCRdb keeps only in-frame clonotypes and omits some of them. The table lists about 110,000 clones, around 90% of them singletons. Germline CDR1 is SGDLS and CDR2 is YYNGEE. The CDR3 sequence is 17 residues long. The V end was cut by 1 base, the J end by 7 bases, with 21 bases between. Sequencing used peripheral blood, obtained on day 0 of AZD1222 vaccination. This chain connects TRBV9 to TRBJ1-3, with D tentatively TRBD1 (6 bases). The sequence was obtained from an adult in good health. CDR3 loop: CASSVPLAGASHNTIYF. The DNA for the CDR3 is TGTGCCAGCAGCGTACCCTTGGCGGGGGCTTCCCACAACACCATATATTTT.